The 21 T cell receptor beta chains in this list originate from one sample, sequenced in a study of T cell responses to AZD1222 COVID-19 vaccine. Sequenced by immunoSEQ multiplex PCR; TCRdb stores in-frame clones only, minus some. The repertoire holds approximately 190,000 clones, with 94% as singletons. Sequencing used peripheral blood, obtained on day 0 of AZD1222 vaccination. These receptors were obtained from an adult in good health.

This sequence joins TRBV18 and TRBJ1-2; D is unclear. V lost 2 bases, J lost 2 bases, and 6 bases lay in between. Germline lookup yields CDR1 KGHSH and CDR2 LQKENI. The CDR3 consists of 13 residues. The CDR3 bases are TGTGCCAGCTCACCAATGACAAACTATGGCTACACCTTC. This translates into CASSPMTNYGYTF.

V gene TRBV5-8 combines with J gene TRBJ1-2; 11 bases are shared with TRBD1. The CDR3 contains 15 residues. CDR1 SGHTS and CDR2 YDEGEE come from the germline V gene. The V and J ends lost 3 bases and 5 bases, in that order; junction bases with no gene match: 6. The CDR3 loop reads CASSWGQGGYYGYTF. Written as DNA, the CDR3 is TGTGCCAGCAGCTGGGGACAGGGGGGTTATTATGGCTACACCTTC. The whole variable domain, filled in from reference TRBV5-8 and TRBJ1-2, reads EAGVTQSPTHLIKTRGQQATLRCSPISGHTSVYWYQQALGLGLQFLLWYDEGEERNRGNFPPRFSGRQFPNYSSELNVNALELEDSALYLCASSWGQGGYYGYTFGSGTRLTVV.

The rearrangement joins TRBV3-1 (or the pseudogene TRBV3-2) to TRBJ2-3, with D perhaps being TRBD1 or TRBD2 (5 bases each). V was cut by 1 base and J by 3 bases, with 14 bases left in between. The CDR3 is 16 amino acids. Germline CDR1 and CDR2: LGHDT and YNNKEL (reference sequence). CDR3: CASSQVPGTGTDTQYF. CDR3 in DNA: TGTGCCAGCAGCCAAGTTCCCGGGACGGGTACAGATACGCAGTATTTT.

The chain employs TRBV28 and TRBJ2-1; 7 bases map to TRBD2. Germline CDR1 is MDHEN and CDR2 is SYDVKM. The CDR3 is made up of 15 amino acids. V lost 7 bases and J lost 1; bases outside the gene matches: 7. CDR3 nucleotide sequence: TGTGCCAGCACCCGGGACTACTCATCCTACAATGAGCAGTTCTTC. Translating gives CASTRDYSSYNEQFF.

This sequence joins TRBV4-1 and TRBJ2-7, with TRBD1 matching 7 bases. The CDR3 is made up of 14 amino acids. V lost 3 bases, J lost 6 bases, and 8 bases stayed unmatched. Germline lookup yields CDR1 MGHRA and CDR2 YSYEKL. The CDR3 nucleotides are TGCGCCAGCAGCCACAGACAGGGATCTCTCGAGCAGTACTTC. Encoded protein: CASSHRQGSLEQYF.

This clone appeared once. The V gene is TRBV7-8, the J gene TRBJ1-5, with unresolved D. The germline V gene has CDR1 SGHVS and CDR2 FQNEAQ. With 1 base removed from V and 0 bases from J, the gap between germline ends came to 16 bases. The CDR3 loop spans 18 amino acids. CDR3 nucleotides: TGTGCCAGCAGCTTAGTAGGGTCCGGCGGGAATAGCAATCAGCCCCAGCATTTT. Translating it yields CASSLVGSGGNSNQPQHF.

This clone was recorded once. The CDR3 loop is CATSDAAYEQYF. The CDR3 bases are TGTGCCACCAGTGACGCCGCCTACGAGCAGTACTTC. The V and J genes are TRBV24-1 and TRBJ2-7, with unresolved D. Trimming left V 4 bases short and J 2 bases short, with 5 bases between. This CDR3 comprises 12 residues. Germline values: CDR1 KGHDR, CDR2 SFDVKD.

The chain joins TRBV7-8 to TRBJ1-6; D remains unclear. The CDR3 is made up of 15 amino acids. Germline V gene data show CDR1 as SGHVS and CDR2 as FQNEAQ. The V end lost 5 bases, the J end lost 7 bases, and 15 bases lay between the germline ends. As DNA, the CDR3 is TGTGCCAGCAGCCCGCCCCCGACGGGAAATTCACCCCTCCACTTT. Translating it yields CASSPPPTGNSPLHF.

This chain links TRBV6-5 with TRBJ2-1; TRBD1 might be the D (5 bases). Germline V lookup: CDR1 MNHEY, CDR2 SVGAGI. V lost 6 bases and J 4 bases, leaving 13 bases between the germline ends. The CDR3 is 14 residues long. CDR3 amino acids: CASSRKQAYNEQFF. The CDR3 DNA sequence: TGTGCCAGCAGCAGGAAACAGGCGTACAATGAGCAGTTCTTC.

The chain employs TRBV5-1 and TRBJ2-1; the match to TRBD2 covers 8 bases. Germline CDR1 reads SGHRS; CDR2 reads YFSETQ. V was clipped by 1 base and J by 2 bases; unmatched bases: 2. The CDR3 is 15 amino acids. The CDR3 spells CASSLTGGPYNEQFF. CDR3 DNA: TGCGCCAGCAGCTTGACGGGAGGGCCCTACAATGAGCAGTTCTTC.

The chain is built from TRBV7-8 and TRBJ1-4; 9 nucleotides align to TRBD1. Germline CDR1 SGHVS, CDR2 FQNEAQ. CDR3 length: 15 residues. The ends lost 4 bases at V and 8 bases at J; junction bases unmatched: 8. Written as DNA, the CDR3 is TGTGCCAGCAGCTCTCCGACAGGGGGACGAGAAAAACTGTTTTTT. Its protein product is CASSSPTGGREKLFF.

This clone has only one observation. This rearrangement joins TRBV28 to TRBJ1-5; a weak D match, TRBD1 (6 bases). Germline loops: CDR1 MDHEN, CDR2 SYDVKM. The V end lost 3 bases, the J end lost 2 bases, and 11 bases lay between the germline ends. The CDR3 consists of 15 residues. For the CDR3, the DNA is TGTGCCAGCAGTTTCGAGGGGGTGGGCAATCAGCCCCAGCATTTT. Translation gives CASSFEGVGNQPQHF.

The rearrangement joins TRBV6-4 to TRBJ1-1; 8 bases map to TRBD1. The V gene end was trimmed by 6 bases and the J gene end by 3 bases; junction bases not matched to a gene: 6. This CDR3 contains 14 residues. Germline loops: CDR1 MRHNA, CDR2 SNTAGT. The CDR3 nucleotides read TGTGCCAGCAGAGGGACAGGCGGCGACACTGAAGCTTTCTTT. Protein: CASRGTGGDTEAFF.

CDR3 residues: CASSFDRRNTGELFF. The CDR3 DNA reads as TGTGCCAGCAGTTTTGACAGAAGGAACACCGGGGAGCTGTTTTTT. The rearrangement joins TRBV28 to TRBJ2-2; possibly TRBD1 for D (5 bases). Trimming took off 3 bases at V and 1 base at J, with 9 bases between the two ends. The CDR3 runs 15 residues. CDR1 MDHEN and CDR2 SYDVKM come from the germline V gene.

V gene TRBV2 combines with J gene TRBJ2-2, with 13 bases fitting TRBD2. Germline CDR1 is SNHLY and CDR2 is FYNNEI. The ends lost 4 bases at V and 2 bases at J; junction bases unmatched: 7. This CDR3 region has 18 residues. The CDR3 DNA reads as TGTGCCAGCAGTGCCCTTCGACTAGCGGGAGGCAACACCGGGGAGCTGTTTTTT. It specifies CASSALRLAGGNTGELFF.

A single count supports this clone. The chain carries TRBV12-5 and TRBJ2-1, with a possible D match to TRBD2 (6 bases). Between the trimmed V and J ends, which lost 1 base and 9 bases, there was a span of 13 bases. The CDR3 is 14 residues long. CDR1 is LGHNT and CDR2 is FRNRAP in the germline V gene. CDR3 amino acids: CASGLAVEGFEQFF. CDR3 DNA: TGTGCTAGTGGTTTGGCCGTGGAGGGATTTGAGCAGTTCTTC.

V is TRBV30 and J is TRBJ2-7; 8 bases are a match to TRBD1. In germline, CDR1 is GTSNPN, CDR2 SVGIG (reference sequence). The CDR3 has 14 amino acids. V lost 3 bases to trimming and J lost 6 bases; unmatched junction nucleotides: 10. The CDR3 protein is CAWSKGQAPFEQYF. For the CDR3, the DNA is TGTGCCTGGAGCAAGGGACAGGCCCCTTTCGAGCAGTACTTC.

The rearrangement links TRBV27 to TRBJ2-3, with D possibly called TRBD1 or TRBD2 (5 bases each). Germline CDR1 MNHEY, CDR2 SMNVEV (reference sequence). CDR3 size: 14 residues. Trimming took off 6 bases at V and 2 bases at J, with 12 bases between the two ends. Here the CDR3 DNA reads TGTGCCAGCAGACAGCCCGGGACCACAGATACGCAGTATTTT. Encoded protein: CASRQPGTTDTQYF.

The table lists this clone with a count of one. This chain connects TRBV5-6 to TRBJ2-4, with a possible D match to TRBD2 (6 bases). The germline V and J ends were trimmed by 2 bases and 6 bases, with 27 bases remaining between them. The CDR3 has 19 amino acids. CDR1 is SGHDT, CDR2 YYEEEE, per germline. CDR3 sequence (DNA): TGTGCCAGCAGCTTTGCATTTGGCGGGATGAATAACCCGGGAAACATTCAGTACTTC. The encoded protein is CASSFAFGGMNNPGNIQYF.

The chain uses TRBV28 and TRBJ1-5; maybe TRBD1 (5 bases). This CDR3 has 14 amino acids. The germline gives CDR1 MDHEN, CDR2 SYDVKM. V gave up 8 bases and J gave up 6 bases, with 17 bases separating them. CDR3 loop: CASQPPGFGQPQHF. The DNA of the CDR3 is TGTGCCAGCCAACCACCAGGGTTTGGTCAGCCCCAGCATTTT.

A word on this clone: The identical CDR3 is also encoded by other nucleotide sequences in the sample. Written as DNA, the CDR3 is TGTGCCAGTAGTATCGGTAATTCACCCCTCCACTTT. It specifies CASSIGNSPLHF. The chain recombines TRBV19 with TRBJ1-6, with unresolved D. The CDR3 sequence is 12 residues long. V gave up 3 bases and J gave up 6 bases, with 3 bases separating them. Germline-derived CDR1 and CDR2 are LNHDA and SQIVND (reference sequence).